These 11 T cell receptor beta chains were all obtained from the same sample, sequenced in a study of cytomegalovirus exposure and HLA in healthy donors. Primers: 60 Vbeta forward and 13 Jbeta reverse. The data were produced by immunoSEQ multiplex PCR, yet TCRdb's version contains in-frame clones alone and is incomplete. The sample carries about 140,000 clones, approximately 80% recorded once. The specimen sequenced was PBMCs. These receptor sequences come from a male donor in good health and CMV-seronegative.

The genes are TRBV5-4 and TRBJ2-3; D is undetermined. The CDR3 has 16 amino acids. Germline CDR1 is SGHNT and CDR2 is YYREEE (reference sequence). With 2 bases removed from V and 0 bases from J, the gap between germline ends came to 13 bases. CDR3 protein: CASSFLTRRSTDTQYF. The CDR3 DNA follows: TGTGCCAGCAGCTTCTTGACTCGCCGAAGCACAGATACGCAGTATTTT.

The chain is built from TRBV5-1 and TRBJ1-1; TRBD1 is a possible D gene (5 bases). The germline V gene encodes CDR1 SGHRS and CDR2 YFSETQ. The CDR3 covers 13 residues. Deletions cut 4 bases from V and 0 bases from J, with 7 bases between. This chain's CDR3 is CASSVTVNTEAFF. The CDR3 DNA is TGCGCCAGCAGCGTGACAGTGAACACTGAAGCTTTCTTT.

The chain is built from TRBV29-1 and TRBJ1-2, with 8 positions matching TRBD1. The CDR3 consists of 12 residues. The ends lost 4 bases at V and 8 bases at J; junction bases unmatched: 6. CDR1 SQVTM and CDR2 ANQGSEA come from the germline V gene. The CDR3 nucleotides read TGCAGCGTTGGGACAGGGAGATCGGGCTACACCTTC. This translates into CSVGTGRSGYTF. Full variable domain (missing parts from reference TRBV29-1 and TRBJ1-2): SAVISQKPSRDICQRGTSLTIQCQVDSQVTMMFWYRQQPGQSLTLIATANQGSEATYESGFVIDKFPISRPNLTFSTLTVSNMSPEDSSIYLCSVGTGRSGYTFGSGTRLTVV.

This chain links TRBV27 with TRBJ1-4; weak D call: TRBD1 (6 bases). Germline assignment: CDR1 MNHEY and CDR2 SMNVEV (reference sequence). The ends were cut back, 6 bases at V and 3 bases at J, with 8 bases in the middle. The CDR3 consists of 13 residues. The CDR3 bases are TGTGCCAGCAGACAGGGTCCTAATGAAAAACTGTTTTTT. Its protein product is CASRQGPNEKLFF.

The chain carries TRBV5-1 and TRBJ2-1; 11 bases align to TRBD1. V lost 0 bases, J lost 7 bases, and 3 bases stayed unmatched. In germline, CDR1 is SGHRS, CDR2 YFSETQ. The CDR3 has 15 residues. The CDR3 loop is CASSLVGQGENEQFF. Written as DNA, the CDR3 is TGCGCCAGCAGCTTGGTGGGACAGGGGGAAAATGAGCAGTTCTTC. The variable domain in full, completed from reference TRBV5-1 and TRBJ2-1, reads KAGVTQTPRYLIKTRGQQVTLSCSPISGHRSVSWYQQTPGQGLQFLFEYFSETQRNKGNFPGRFSGRQFSNSRSEMNVSTLELGDSALYLCASSLVGQGENEQFFGPGTRLTVL.

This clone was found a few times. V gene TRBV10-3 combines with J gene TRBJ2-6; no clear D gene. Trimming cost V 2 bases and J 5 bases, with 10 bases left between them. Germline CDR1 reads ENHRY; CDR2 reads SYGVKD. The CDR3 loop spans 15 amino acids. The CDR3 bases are TGTGCCATCAGTGAGGAGATGCCCTGGGCCAACGTCCTGACTTTC. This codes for CAISEEMPWANVLTF.

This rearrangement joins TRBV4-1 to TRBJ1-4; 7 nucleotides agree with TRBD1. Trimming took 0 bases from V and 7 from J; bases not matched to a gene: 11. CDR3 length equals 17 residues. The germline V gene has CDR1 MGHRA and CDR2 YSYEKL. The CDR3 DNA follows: TGCGCCAGCAGCCAAGATCCCCGCAGGGGGGTGGTTGAAAAACTGTTTTTT. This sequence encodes CASSQDPRRGVVEKLFF.

The DNA of the CDR3 is TGTGCCAGCAACCGGATGACTTTGAACACCGGGGAGCTGTTTTTT. This gives the protein CASNRMTLNTGELFF. The chain recombines TRBV7-9 with TRBJ2-2; no reliable D call. Germline values: CDR1 SEHNR, CDR2 FQNEAQ (reference sequence). The CDR3 spans 15 residues. V shed 7 bases and J shed 1 base, with 13 bases lying between them.

The CDR3 sequence: CASSLGGVPDEQFF. CDR3 coding DNA: TGTGCCAGCAGCTTAGGGGGGGTTCCCGATGAGCAGTTCTTC. The rearrangement joins TRBV7-2 to TRBJ2-1; perhaps TRBD2 as D (6 bases). V was shortened by 1 base and J by 8 bases, with 12 bases between the two germline ends. The CDR3 is 14 residues long. Germline V CDR1 and CDR2: SGHTA, FQGNSA.

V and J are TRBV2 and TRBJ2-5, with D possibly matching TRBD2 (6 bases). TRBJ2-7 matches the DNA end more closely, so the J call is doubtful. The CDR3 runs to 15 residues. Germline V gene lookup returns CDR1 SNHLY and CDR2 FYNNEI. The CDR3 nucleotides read TGTGCCAGCAGCCAACAGCGGGTCAGCTCCTACGAGCAGTACTTC. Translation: CASSQQRVSSYEQYF.

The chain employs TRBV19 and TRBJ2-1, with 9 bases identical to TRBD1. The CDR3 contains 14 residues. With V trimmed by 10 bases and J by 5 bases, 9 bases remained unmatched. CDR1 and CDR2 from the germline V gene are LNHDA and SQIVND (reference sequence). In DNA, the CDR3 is TGTGCCACTGGACAGGGGCGAAACCACAATGAGCAGTTCTTC. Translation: CATGQGRNHNEQFF.